This TCR beta chain was documented in a study of blood T cell repertoires in COVID-19. Study-level information: Sites in the United States, Italy and Spain provided acute and convalescent COVID-19 samples. PBMCs, B-cell-depleted T cells, or T cells were the source of the cDNA or gDNA that made up the material.

The assay was immunoSEQ multiplex PCR, and TCRdb's table has in-frame clones only and misses some. The sample gives about 68,000 clones, roughly 87% of which show up once; more than 0.4% is in the top ten. Germline V gives CDR1 SQVTM, CDR2 ANQGSEA. Trimming shortened V by 5 bases and J by 4 bases, and 17 bases separated the two germline ends. This CDR3 contains 14 residues. This receptor was identified in a man aged 50 to 59 with COVID-19, enrolled during active disease. The chain is built from TRBV29-1 and TRBJ1-2; possibly TRBD1 for D (6 bases). The specimen was peripheral blood. The CDR3 DNA follows: TGCAGCGTTCCAATAGGGGGATTTGGCTATGGCTACACCTTC. Amino acids: CSVPIGGFGYGYTF.